What follows are 15 T cell receptor beta chains derived from one specimen sequenced in a study of CD8+CD57+ T cells in acquired aplastic anemia. Profiles of TCR beta VDJ and CDR3 were generated from a genomic DNA template. Each CDR3 protein gets one entry after TCRdb re-called the reads with MiXCR. The sample contains some 200,000 distinct CDR3 sequences, 34% of which appear only once. The source material was sorted CD4+, CD8+, or CD8+CD57+ T cells (not recorded which) from PBMCs. Receptor source: a human donor in good health, serving as a control.

This clonotype was detected ten times or more. The chain links TRBV10-3 to TRBJ2-7; no clear D. CDR1 ENHRY and CDR2 SYGVKD come from the germline V gene. This CDR3 region has 15 residues. The V end lost 3 bases, the J end lost 4 bases, and 16 bases lay between the germline ends. The CDR3 is CAISDSWGGIYEQYF. The CDR3, as DNA: TGTGCCATCAGTGACAGTTGGGGTGGCATTTACGAGCAGTACTTC.

This clonotype was seen ten or more times. V is TRBV5-1 and J is TRBJ2-7; TRBD2 is a possible D gene (6 bases). The germline gives CDR1 SGHRS, CDR2 YFSETQ. Trimming pared 4 bases from V and 3 bases from J, leaving 11 bases between. CDR3 length: 13 residues. CDR3 region: CASSPLADYEQYF. CDR3 DNA sequence: TGCGCCAGCAGCCCCTTAGCGGACTACGAGCAGTACTTC.

The table lists this clonotype with many counts. This chain links TRBV7-3 with TRBJ1-1; D unclear. Germline V gives CDR1 SGHTA, CDR2 FQGTGA. Trimming stripped 1 base from V and 11 bases from J, with 11 bases between. The CDR3 totals 12 residues. The CDR3 nucleotides read TGTGCCAGCAGCTTAAGATCCGAAGCGGCTTTCTTT. Translation: CASSLRSEAAFF. The complete variable domain, with remaining parts taken from reference TRBV7-3 and TRBJ1-1, reads GAGVSQTPSNKVTEKGKYVELRCDPISGHTALYWYRQSLGQGPEFLIYFQGTGAADDSGLPNDRFFAVRPEGSVSTLKIQRTERGDSAVYLCASSLRSEAAFFGQGTRLTVV.

This clonotype has ten or more counts. The chain uses TRBV19 and TRBJ1-6; TRBD1 is a possible D gene (6 bases). Germline V gene sequence: CDR1 LNHDA, CDR2 SQIVND (reference sequence). This CDR3 is built from 13 residues. Deletions cut 4 bases from V and 9 bases from J, with 10 bases between. The CDR3 reads CASSRQGSSPLHF. DNA of the CDR3: TGTGCCAGTAGTAGGCAGGGGAGTTCACCCCTCCACTTT.

A word on this clonotype: One base away lies a much larger clone, so this may be a sequencing read error. The chain joins TRBV5-4 to TRBJ2-7, with 8 positions matching TRBD1. With V trimmed by 4 bases and J by 7 bases, 13 bases remained unmatched. The CDR3 covers 15 residues. In germline, CDR1 is SGHNT, CDR2 YYREEE (reference sequence). CDR3 nucleotide sequence: TGTGCCAGCAGCCCGTGGGACAGGACCCACGATGAGCAGTACTTC. It codes for CASSPWDRTHDEQYF.

This clonotype was recorded many times. The V call is TRBV7-2, the J call TRBJ2-2, with a tentative D call TRBD2 (6 bases). Germline lookup yields CDR1 SGHTA and CDR2 FQGNSA. V lost 5 bases and J lost 4, with 17 bases in between. This CDR3 is 16 amino acids long. CDR3 sequence reads: CASSTQTGGGTGELFF. DNA of the CDR3: TGTGCCAGCAGCACGCAAACCGGGGGTGGCACCGGGGAGCTGTTTTTT.

Comment on this clonotype: It is likely a read error, because the conserved phenylalanine at the end of the CDR3 is missing. This rearrangement joins TRBV10-1 to TRBJ2-7; possibly TRBD1 or TRBD2 for D (7 bases each). CDR3 length: 13 amino acids. Germline lookup yields CDR1 WNHNN and CDR2 SYGVQD (reference sequence). Trimming removed 10 bases at V and 3 bases at J, with 16 bases between. The CDR3 spells CATSRGGYYEQYL. CDR3 in DNA: TGCGCCACCTCCAGGGGGGGTTACTACGAGCAGTACCTC.

This clonotype was detected many times. The chain combines TRBV20-1 with TRBJ2-1, with no clear D. The CDR3 extends over 15 amino acids. The germline V and J ends were trimmed by 0 bases and 1 base, with 10 bases remaining between them. CDR1 is DFQATT and CDR2 is SNEGSKA in the germline V gene (reference sequence). Here the CDR3 reads CSARDRNGSYNEQFF. For the CDR3, the DNA is TGCAGTGCTAGAGATCGTAACGGGTCCTACAATGAGCAGTTCTTC.

This clonotype was recorded at least ten times. The rearrangement links TRBV5-1 to TRBJ2-1; D gene uncertain. Germline CDR1 and CDR2: SGHRS and YFSETQ. Trimming pared 4 bases from V and 6 bases from J, leaving 11 bases between. This CDR3 comprises 13 residues. The CDR3 nucleotides are TGCGCCAGCAGCCCTCGGGTGACCAATGAGCAGTTCTTC. It yields the protein CASSPRVTNEQFF. The full variable domain, completed using reference TRBV5-1 and TRBJ2-1, is KAGVTQTPRYLIKTRGQQVTLSCSPISGHRSVSWYQQTPGQGLQFLFEYFSETQRNKGNFPGRFSGRQFSNSRSEMNVSTLELGDSALYLCASSPRVTNEQFFGPGTRLTVL.

This clonotype was detected ten times or more. V is TRBV20-1 and J is TRBJ1-2, with 8 bases aligning to TRBD1. CDR3 length: 13 residues. The trim removed 6 bases at V and 7 bases at J, leaving 10 bases unmatched. Germline V gene sequence: CDR1 DFQATT, CDR2 SNEGSKA (reference sequence). For the CDR3, the DNA is TGCAGTGCGTGGGACAGGACCCTCTCTGGCTACACCTTC. As protein: CSAWDRTLSGYTF.

The CDR3 sequence: CASTIGTGGYGYTF. As DNA, the CDR3 is TGTGCCAGCACCATCGGGACAGGGGGCTATGGCTACACCTTC. V gene TRBV6-1 combines with J gene TRBJ1-2, with TRBD1 identical over 11 bases. The CDR3 runs 14 residues. CDR1 is MNHNS, CDR2 SASEGT, per germline. The J segment lost 4 bases and the V segment lost 7 bases, leaving 5 bases of the junction unmatched.

The chain recombines TRBV3-1 with TRBJ1-1; D might be TRBD1 (6 bases). The CDR3 has 12 amino acids. Germline CDR1 and CDR2: LGHDT and YNNKEL (reference sequence). V shed 6 bases and J shed 6 bases, with 11 bases lying between them. CDR3 in amino acids: CASSRGAAEAFF. In DNA, the CDR3 is TGTGCCAGCAGTCGGGGGGCCGCTGAAGCTTTCTTT.

The chain is built from TRBV3-1 and TRBJ2-3; D may be TRBD2 (6 bases). CDR1 is LGHDT and CDR2 is YNNKEL in the germline V gene (reference sequence). CDR3 size: 16 residues. Trimming left V 4 bases short and J 0 bases short, with 14 bases between. CDR3 bases: TGTGCCAGCAGCCGAGGTACTAGCAGTAGCACAGATACGCAGTATTTT. This gives the protein CASSRGTSSSTDTQYF.

This clonotype was detected only a few times. A much larger clone sits a single nucleotide away, making a read error possible. The rearrangement uses TRBV19 and TRBJ2-3; D uncertain. The CDR3 is made up of 13 amino acids. Trimming pared 1 base from V and 9 bases from J, leaving 11 bases between. Germline CDR1 LNHDA, CDR2 SQIVND (reference sequence). CDR3 in amino acids: CASSIVTKGTQYF. The CDR3 bases are TGTGCCAGTAGTATAGTTACCAAGGGCACGCAGTATTTT.

In this sample, this clonotype turned up a few times. The chain uses TRBV12-3 or TRBV12-4 and TRBJ2-1, with 8 bases that match TRBD2. The CDR3 is 14 residues long. Trimming took 6 bases from V and 2 from J; bases not matched to a gene: 3. The CDR3 here is CASSIGGAYNEQFF. The CDR3 bases are TGTGCCAGCAGCATCGGGGGGGCCTACAATGAGCAGTTCTTC.